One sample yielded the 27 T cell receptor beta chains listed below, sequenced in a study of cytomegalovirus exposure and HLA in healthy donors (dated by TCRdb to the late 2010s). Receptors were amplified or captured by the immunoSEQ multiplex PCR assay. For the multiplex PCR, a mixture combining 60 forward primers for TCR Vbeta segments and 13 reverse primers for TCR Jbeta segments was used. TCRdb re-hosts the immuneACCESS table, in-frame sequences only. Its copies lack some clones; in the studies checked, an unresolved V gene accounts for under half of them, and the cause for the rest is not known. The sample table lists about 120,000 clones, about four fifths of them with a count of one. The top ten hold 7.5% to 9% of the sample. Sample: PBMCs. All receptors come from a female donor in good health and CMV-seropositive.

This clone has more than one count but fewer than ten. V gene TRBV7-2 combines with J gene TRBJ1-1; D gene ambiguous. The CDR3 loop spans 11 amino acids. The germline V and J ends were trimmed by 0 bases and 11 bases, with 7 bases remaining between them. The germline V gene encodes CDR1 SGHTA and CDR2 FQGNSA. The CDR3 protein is CASSLAESAFF. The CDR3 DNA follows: TGTGCCAGCAGCTTAGCTGAGTCGGCTTTCTTT. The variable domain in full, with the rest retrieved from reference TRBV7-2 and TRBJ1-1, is GAGVSQSPSNKVTEKGKDVELRCDPISGHTALYWYRQSLGQGLEFLIYFQGNSAPDKSGLPSDRFSAERTGGSVSTLTIQRTQQEDSAVYLCASSLAESAFFGQGTRLTVV.

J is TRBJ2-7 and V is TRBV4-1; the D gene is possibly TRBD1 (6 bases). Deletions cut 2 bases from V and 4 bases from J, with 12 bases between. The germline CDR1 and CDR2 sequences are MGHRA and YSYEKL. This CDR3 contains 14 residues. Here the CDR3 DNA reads TGCGCCAGCAGCCAATTGCCAGGGGCGTACGAGCAGTACTTC. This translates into CASSQLPGAYEQYF.

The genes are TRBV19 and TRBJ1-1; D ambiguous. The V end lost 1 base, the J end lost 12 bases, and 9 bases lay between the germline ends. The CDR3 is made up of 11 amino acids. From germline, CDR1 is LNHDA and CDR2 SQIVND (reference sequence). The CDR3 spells CASSIGGRTFF. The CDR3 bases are TGTGCCAGTAGTATAGGAGGGAGGACTTTCTTT.

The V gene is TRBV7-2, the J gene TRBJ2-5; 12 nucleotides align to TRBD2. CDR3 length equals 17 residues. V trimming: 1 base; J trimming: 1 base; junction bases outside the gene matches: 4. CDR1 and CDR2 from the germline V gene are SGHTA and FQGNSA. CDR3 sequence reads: CASSLEGTSGSQETQYF. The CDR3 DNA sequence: TGTGCCAGCAGCTTAGAGGGGACTAGCGGGTCCCAAGAGACCCAGTACTTC.

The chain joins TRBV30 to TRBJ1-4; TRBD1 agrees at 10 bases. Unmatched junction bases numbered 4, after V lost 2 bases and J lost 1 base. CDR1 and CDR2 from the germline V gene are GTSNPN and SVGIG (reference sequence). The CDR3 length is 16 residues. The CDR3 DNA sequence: TGTGCCTGGAGTAGAGACAGGGGGCGAACTAATGAAAAACTGTTTTTT. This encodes CAWSRDRGRTNEKLFF.

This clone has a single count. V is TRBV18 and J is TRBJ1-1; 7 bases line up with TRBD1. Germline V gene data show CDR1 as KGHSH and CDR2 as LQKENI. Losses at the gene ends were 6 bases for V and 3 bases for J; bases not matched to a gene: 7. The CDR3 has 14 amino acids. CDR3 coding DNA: TGTGCCAGCTCTCCGTCGACAGGGTACACTGAAGCTTTCTTT. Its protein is CASSPSTGYTEAFF.

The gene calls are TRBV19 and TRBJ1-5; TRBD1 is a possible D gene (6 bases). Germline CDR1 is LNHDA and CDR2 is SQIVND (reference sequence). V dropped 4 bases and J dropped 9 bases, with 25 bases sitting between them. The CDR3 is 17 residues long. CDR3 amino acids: CASSKKTVRGGGGPQHF. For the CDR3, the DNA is TGTGCCAGTAGTAAAAAGACCGTACGTGGGGGCGGCGGGCCCCAGCATTTT. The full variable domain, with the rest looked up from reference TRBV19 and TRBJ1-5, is DGGITQSPKYLFRKEGQNVTLSCEQNLNHDAMYWYRQDPGQGLRLIYYSQIVNDFQKGDIAEGYSVSREKKESFPLTVTSAQKNPTAFYLCASSKKTVRGGGGPQHFGDGTRLSIL.

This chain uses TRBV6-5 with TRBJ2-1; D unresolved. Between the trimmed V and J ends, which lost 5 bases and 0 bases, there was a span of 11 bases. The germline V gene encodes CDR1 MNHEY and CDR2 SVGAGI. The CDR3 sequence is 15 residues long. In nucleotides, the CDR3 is TGTGCCAGCAGTCTCAGTCATATCTCCTACAATGAGCAGTTCTTC. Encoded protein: CASSLSHISYNEQFF.

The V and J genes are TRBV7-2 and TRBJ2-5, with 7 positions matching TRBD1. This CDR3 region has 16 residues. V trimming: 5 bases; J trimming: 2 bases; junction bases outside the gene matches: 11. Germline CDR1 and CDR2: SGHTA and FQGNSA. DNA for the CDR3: TGTGCCAGCAGCGGCCCCAGGACAGGAATACAAGAGACCCAGTACTTC. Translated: CASSGPRTGIQETQYF.

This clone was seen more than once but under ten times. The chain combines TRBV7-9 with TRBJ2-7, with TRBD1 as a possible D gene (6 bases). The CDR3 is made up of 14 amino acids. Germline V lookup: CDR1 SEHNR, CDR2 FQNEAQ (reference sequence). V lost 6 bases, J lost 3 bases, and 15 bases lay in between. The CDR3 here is CASSPQGPLYEQYF. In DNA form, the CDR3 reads TGTGCCAGCAGTCCACAGGGTCCCCTCTACGAGCAGTACTTC.

This chain's CDR3 is CASSEQGGVETQYF. As DNA, the CDR3 is TGTGCCAGCAGTGAACAGGGTGGGGTAGAGACCCAGTACTTC. This chain joins TRBV2 and TRBJ2-5; D possibly corresponds to TRBD1 (5 bases). This CDR3 region has 14 residues. Germline loops: CDR1 SNHLY, CDR2 FYNNEI. V lost 2 bases and J 4 bases, leaving 11 bases between the germline ends.

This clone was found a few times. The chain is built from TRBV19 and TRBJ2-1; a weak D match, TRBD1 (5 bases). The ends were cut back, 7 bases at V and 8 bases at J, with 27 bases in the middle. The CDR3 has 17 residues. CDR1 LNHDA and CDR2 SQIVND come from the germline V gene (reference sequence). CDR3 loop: CASKPPLGWKVRDEQFF. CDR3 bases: TGTGCCAGTAAACCACCCCTAGGATGGAAGGTCAGGGATGAGCAGTTCTTC. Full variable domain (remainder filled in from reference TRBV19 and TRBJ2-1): DGGITQSPKYLFRKEGQNVTLSCEQNLNHDAMYWYRQDPGQGLRLIYYSQIVNDFQKGDIAEGYSVSREKKESFPLTVTSAQKNPTAFYLCASKPPLGWKVRDEQFFGPGTRLTVL.

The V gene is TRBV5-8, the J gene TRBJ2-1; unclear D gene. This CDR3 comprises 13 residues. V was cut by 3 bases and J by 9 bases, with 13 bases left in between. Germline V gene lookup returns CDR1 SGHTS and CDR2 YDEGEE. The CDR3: CASSWSRLGEQFF. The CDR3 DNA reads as TGTGCCAGCAGCTGGAGTCGGTTGGGTGAGCAGTTCTTC.

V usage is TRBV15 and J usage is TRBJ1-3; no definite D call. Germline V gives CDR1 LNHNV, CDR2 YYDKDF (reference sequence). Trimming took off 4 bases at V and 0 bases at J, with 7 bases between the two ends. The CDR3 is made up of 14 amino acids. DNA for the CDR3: TGTGCCACCAGCAAAGTGAGCTCTGGAAACACCATATATTTT. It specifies CATSKVSSGNTIYF.

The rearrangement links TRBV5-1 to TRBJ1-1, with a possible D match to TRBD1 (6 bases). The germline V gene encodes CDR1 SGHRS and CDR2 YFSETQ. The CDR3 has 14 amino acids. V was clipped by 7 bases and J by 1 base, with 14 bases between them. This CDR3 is CASQDPQGNTEAFF. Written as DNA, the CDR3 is TGCGCCAGCCAGGACCCACAGGGGAACACTGAAGCTTTCTTT.

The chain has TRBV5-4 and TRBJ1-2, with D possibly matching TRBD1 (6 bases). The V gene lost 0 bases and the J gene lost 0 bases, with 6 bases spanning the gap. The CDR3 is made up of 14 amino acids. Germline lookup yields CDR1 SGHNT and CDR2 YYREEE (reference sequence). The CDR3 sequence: CASSLGQANYGYTF. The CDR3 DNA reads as TGTGCCAGCAGCTTGGGACAGGCTAACTATGGCTACACCTTC.

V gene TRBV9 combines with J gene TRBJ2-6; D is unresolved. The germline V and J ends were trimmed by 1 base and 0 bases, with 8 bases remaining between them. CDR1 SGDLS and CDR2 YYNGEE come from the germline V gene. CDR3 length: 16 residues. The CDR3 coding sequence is TGTGCCAGCAGCGTATTAACAGCCTCTGGGGCCAACGTCCTGACTTTC. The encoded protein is CASSVLTASGANVLTF.

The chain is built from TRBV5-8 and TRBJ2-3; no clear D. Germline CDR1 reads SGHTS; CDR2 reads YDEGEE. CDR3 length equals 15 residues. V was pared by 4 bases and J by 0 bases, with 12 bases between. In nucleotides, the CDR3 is TGTGCCAGCAGCACGACCGACACGAGCACAGATACGCAGTATTTT. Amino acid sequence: CASSTTDTSTDTQYF.

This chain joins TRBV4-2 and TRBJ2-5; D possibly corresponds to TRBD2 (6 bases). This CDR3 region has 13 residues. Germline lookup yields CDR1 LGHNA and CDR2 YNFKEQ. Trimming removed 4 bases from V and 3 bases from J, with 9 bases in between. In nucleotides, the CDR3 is TGTGCCAGCAGCCGGAGGGAGGAAGAGACCCAGTACTTC. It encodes CASSRREEETQYF.

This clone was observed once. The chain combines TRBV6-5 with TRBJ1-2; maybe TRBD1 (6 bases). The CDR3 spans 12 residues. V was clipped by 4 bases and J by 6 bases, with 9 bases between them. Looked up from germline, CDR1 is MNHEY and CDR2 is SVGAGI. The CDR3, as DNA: TGTGCCAGCAGTTTTAACAGGGATGGCTACACCTTC. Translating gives CASSFNRDGYTF.

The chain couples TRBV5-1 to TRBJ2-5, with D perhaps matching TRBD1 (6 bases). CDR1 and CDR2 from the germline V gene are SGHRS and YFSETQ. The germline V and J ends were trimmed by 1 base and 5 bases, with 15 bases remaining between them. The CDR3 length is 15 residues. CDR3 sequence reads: CASSLFGQSGETQYF. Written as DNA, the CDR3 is TGCGCCAGCAGCTTGTTTGGACAGAGTGGGGAGACCCAGTACTTC.

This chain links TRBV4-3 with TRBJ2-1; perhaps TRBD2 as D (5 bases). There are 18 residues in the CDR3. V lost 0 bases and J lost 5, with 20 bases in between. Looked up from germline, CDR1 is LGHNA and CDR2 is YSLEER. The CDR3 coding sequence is TGCGCCAGCAGCCAAGATTGGCCCCTAGCTTGGGCCGACAATGAGCAGTTCTTC. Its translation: CASSQDWPLAWADNEQFF.

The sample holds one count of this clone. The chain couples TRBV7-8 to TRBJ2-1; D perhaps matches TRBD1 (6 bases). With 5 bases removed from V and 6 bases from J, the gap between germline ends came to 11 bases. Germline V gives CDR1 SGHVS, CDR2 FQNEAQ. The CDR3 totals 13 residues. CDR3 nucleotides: TGTGCCAGCAGCCCAGGACAGACCAATGAGCAGTTCTTC. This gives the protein CASSPGQTNEQFF. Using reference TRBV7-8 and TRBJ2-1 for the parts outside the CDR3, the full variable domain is GAGVSQSPRYKVAKRGQDVALRCDPISGHVSLFWYQQALGQGPEFLTYFQNEAQLDKSGLPSDRFFAERPEGSVSTLKIQRTQQEDSAVYLCASSPGQTNEQFFGPGTRLTVL.

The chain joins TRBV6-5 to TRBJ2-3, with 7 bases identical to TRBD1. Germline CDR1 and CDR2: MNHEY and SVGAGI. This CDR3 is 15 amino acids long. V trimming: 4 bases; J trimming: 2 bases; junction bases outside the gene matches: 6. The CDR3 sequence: CASSSEDRTTDTQYF. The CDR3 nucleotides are TGTGCCAGCAGTTCCGAGGACAGGACCACAGATACGCAGTATTTT.

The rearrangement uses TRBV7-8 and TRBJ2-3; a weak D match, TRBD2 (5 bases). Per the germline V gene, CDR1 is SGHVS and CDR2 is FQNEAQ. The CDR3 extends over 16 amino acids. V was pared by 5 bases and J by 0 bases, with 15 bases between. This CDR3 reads CASSLRAAASTDTQYF. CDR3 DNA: TGTGCCAGCAGCCTGCGGGCCGCAGCTAGCACAGATACGCAGTATTTT.

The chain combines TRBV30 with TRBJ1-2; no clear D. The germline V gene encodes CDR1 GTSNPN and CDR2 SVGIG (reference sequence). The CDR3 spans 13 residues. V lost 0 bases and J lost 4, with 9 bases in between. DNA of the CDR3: TGTGCCTGGAGTGTACACAATGGCTATGGCTACACCTTC. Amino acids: CAWSVHNGYGYTF. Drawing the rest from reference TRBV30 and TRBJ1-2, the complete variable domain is SQTIHQWPATLVQPVGSPLSLECTVEGTSNPNLYWYRQAAGRGLQLLFYSVGIGQISSEVPQNLSASRPQDRQFILSSKKLLLSDSGFYLCAWSVHNGYGYTFGSGTRLTVV.

This CDR3 reads CATSREDRGLGQPQHF. The CDR3 DNA sequence: TGTGCCACCAGCAGAGAGGACAGGGGCCTAGGTCAGCCCCAGCATTTT. V usage is TRBV15 and J usage is TRBJ1-5; 9 bases are a match to TRBD1. The V gene's germline CDR1 is LNHNV and CDR2 YYDKDF (reference sequence). V trimming: 0 bases; J trimming: 6 bases; junction bases outside the gene matches: 6. This CDR3 contains 16 residues.